These 3 T cell receptor beta chains share one sample of origin, sequenced in a study of cytomegalovirus exposure and HLA in healthy donors. Method: immunoSEQ multiplex PCR; TCRdb's copy keeps in-frame clones and lacks some. The table has about 49,000 clones, around 91% seen once. Sequencing was performed on PBMCs. Every receptor here comes from a man aged 18 to 29 in good health and CMV-seronegative.

The V and J genes are TRBV7-9 and TRBJ2-3; 8 nucleotides match TRBD2. Germline V gene lookup returns CDR1 SEHNR and CDR2 FQNEAQ (reference sequence). V lost 2 bases, J lost 2 bases, and 6 bases stayed unmatched. The CDR3 spans 16 residues. The DNA of the CDR3 is TGTGCCAGCAGCTTATACACGGGGGGGAACACAGATACGCAGTATTTT. It codes for CASSLYTGGNTDTQYF.

To note about this clone: A read error may produce the germline difference seen at one junction end. The gene calls are TRBV7-7 and TRBJ2-5; 7 bases line up with TRBD2. This CDR3 has 13 residues. Germline CDR1 reads SSHAT; CDR2 reads FNYEAQ (reference sequence). The DNA for the CDR3 is TGTGCTAGCAGCACCGGGACTATCGAGACCCAGTACTTC. It translates to CASSTGTIETQYF. The variable domain in full, completed from reference TRBV7-7 and TRBJ2-5, reads GAGVSQSPRYKVTKRGQDVTLRCDPISSHATLYWYQQALGQGPEFLTYFNYEAQPDKSGLPSDRFSAERPEGSISTLTIQRTEQRDSAMYRCASSTGTIETQYFGPGTRLLVL.

In this sample, this clone turned up once. This rearrangement joins TRBV5-4 to TRBJ2-5, with 11 bases aligning to TRBD1. The CDR3 has 14 residues. Germline CDR1 reads SGHNT; CDR2 reads YYREEE (reference sequence). The V segment lost 4 bases and the J segment 4 bases; nucleotides outside the gene matches: 3. This CDR3 reads CASSPGTGGETQYF. The CDR3 nucleotides read TGTGCCAGCAGCCCCGGGACAGGGGGAGAGACCCAGTACTTC.